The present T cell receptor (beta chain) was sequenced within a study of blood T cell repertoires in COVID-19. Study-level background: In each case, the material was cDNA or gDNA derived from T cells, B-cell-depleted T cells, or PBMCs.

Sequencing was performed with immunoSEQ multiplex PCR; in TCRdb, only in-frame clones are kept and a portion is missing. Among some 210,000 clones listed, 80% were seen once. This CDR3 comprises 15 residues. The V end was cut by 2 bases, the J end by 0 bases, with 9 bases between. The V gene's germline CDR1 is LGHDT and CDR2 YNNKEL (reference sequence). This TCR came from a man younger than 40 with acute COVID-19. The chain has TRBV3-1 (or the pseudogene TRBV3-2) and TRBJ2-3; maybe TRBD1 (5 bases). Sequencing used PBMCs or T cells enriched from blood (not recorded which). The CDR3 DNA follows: TGTGCCAGCAGCCAAAACACAGGCAGCACAGATACGCAGTATTTT. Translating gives CASSQNTGSTDTQYF.